This TCR beta chain was retrieved from a study of cytomegalovirus exposure and HLA in healthy donors. J was trimmed by 5 bases and V by 6 bases; bases with no gene match: 12. This CDR3 comprises 15 residues. CDR1 SGHAT and CDR2 FQNNGV come from the germline V gene. The PCR ran on 60 Vbeta and 13 Jbeta primers. Here immunoSEQ multiplex PCR was the method, and the copy in TCRdb shows in-frame clones only, minus some. The data hold roughly 97,000 clones, with around 81% observed a single time. The genes are TRBV11-2 and TRBJ1-2; 7 bases match TRBD1. The specimen was PBMCs. The TCR sequence derives from a middle-aged man in good health and CMV-seropositive. CDR3 protein: CASRNKGAGSYGYTF. In DNA, the CDR3 is TGTGCCAGCAGGAATAAGGGGGCTGGGTCATATGGCTACACCTTC.